A selection of T cell receptor beta chains follows, all from one sample in a study of T cell responses to AZD1222 COVID-19 vaccine. Sequencing used immunoSEQ multiplex PCR; TCRdb keeps in-frame clones, though not all of them. The repertoire includes 160,000 or so clones, around 90% of them detected once, and under 2.5% sits in the top ten. This material consisted of peripheral blood, taken on day 0 of AZD1222 vaccination. These receptors all stem from an adult in good health. Each CDR3 is given with its conserved first and last residue. A D gene is named only where the DNA matches it firmly. Clone size is stated in some rows and not others, as once, few, many or a class when expanded.

clone size: -; J gene: TRBJ2-3; V gene: TRBV4-1; D gene: TRBD2; CDR3 protein: CASSRQLAGEDTQYF; CDR3 DNA: TGCGCCAGCAGCCGACAACTAGCGGGAGAGGATACGCAGTATTTT
clone size: -; J gene: TRBJ1-1; V gene: TRBV5-3; D gene: -; CDR3 protein: CARSFRRRNTEAFF; CDR3 DNA: TGTGCCAGAAGCTTCCGACGGCGGAACACTGAAGCTTTCTTT
clone size: -; J gene: TRBJ2-1; V gene: TRBV2; D gene: -; CDR3 protein: CASRTGLYNEQFF; CDR3 DNA: TGTGCCAGCAGAACAGGACTATACAATGAGCAGTTCTTC
clone size: -; J gene: TRBJ2-5; V gene: TRBV29-1; D gene: TRBD1; CDR3 protein: CSVATTGETQYF; CDR3 DNA: TGCAGCGTTGCCACGACAGGGGAGACCCAGTACTTC
clone size: -; J gene: TRBJ1-3; V gene: TRBV4-2; D gene: -; CDR3 protein: CASSQEGQSSGNTIYF; CDR3 DNA: TGTGCCAGCAGCCAAGAAGGACAGAGCTCTGGAAACACCATATATTTT
clone size: -; J gene: TRBJ2-7; V gene: TRBV13; D gene: TRBD1; CDR3 protein: CASSLRDSYEQYF; CDR3 DNA: TGTGCCAGCAGCTTAAGGGACAGCTACGAGCAGTACTTC
clone size: few; J gene: TRBJ1-1; V gene: TRBV11-2; D gene: -; CDR3 protein: CASSSVPDANTEAFF; CDR3 DNA: TGTGCCAGCAGCTCCGTACCAGACGCGAACACTGAAGCTTTCTTT
clone size: -; J gene: TRBJ1-5; V gene: TRBV19; D gene: -; CDR3 protein: CASMTSDGNQPQHF; CDR3 DNA: TGTGCCAGTATGACCTCAGATGGCAATCAGCCCCAGCATTTT
clone size: few; J gene: TRBJ2-3; V gene: TRBV9; D gene: -; CDR3 protein: CASSRGPGTDTQYF; CDR3 DNA: TGTGCCAGCAGCCGGGGGCCCGGCACAGATACGCAGTATTTT
clone size: -; J gene: TRBJ1-6; V gene: TRBV18; D gene: -; CDR3 protein: CASSPTPSTYNSPLHF; CDR3 DNA: TGTGCCAGCTCACCAACACCGAGCACCTATAATTCACCCCTCCACTTT
clone size: -; J gene: TRBJ1-2; V gene: TRBV7-2; D gene: -; CDR3 protein: CASSYSPGGDLGGYTF; CDR3 DNA: TGTGCCAGCAGCTATTCCCCGGGGGGGGACCTCGGGGGCTACACCTTC
clone size: -; J gene: TRBJ2-3; V gene: TRBV10-3; D gene: TRBD2; CDR3 protein: CAIRPRETTDTQYF; CDR3 DNA: TGTGCCATCAGGCCGCGGGAGACAACAGATACGCAGTATTTT
clone size: -; J gene: TRBJ2-2; V gene: TRBV4-3; D gene: -; CDR3 protein: CASSQAFGLLEGELFF; CDR3 DNA: TGCGCCAGCAGCCAAGCTTTTGGACTCCTTGAGGGGGAGCTGTTTTTT
clone size: -; J gene: TRBJ1-1; V gene: TRBV7-9; D gene: TRBD1; CDR3 protein: CASTLQLQYYNRGRNEAFF; CDR3 DNA: TGTGCCAGCACCCTACAGCTCCAATATTACAACAGGGGGCGGAATGAAGCTTTCTTT
clone size: -; J gene: TRBJ1-5; V gene: TRBV2; D gene: -; CDR3 protein: CASSEIRNNQPQHF; CDR3 DNA: TGTGCCAGCAGTGAAATCCGAAACAATCAGCCCCAGCATTTT
clone size: -; J gene: TRBJ1-1; V gene: TRBV24-1; D gene: TRBD1; CDR3 protein: CATSGGQGIEAFF; CDR3 DNA: TGTGCCACCAGTGGAGGACAGGGGATTGAAGCTTTCTTT
clone size: -; J gene: TRBJ1-2; V gene: TRBV6-5; D gene: TRBD1; CDR3 protein: CASSYSIGGGYGYTF; CDR3 DNA: TGTGCCAGCAGTTACTCGATAGGGGGCGGCTATGGCTACACCTTC
clone size: -; J gene: TRBJ2-7; V gene: TRBV18; D gene: -; CDR3 protein: CASSPLGSLGSYEQYF; CDR3 DNA: TGTGCCAGCTCACCACTCGGTAGCTTGGGCTCCTACGAGCAGTACTTC
clone size: -; J gene: TRBJ1-1; V gene: TRBV28; D gene: -; CDR3 protein: CASSLGWTENTEAFF; CDR3 DNA: TGTGCCAGCAGTCTCGGATGGACAGAGAACACTGAAGCTTTCTTT
clone size: -; J gene: TRBJ2-1; V gene: TRBV5-1; D gene: -; CDR3 protein: CASSLGWTAWASEQFF; CDR3 DNA: TGCGCCAGCAGCTTGGGATGGACCGCCTGGGCGTCTGAGCAGTTCTTC
clone size: -; J gene: TRBJ1-3; V gene: TRBV10-3; D gene: -; CDR3 protein: CAITGGGGSSGNTIYF; CDR3 DNA: TGTGCCATCACCGGGGGGGGTGGATCCTCTGGAAACACCATATATTTT
clone size: -; J gene: TRBJ2-1; V gene: TRBV7-2; D gene: -; CDR3 protein: CASSVNNEQFF; CDR3 DNA: TGTGCCAGCAGCGTAAACAATGAGCAGTTCTTC
clone size: -; J gene: TRBJ1-5; V gene: TRBV12-3/TRBV12-4; D gene: -; CDR3 protein: CASSFSGQPQHF; CDR3 DNA: TGTGCCAGCAGTTTTTCGGGCCAGCCCCAGCATTTT
clone size: -; J gene: TRBJ1-4; V gene: TRBV7-9; D gene: TRBD1; CDR3 protein: CASSSTRQGEGEKLFF; CDR3 DNA: TGTGCCAGCAGCTCAACCCGACAGGGGGAAGGTGAAAAACTGTTTTTT
clone size: -; J gene: TRBJ1-5; V gene: TRBV19; D gene: TRBD1; CDR3 protein: CATLRTGVNQPQHF; CDR3 DNA: TGTGCCACGCTGAGGACAGGGGTGAATCAGCCCCAGCATTTT
clone size: once; J gene: TRBJ1-3; V gene: TRBV10-3; D gene: TRBD1; CDR3 protein: CAISEPGQGAMSGNTIYF; CDR3 DNA: TGTGCCATCAGTGAGCCGGGACAGGGGGCCATGTCTGGAAACACCATATATTTT
clone size: -; J gene: TRBJ1-1; V gene: TRBV2; D gene: -; CDR3 protein: CASSPGVAEAFF; CDR3 DNA: TGTGCCAGCAGTCCAGGGGTAGCTGAAGCTTTCTTT
clone size: -; J gene: TRBJ1-3; V gene: TRBV9; D gene: TRBD1; CDR3 protein: CASSQLQGPGNTIYF; CDR3 DNA: TGTGCCAGCAGCCAACTACAGGGGCCCGGAAACACCATATATTTT
clone size: -; J gene: TRBJ2-3; V gene: TRBV7-2; D gene: TRBD1; CDR3 protein: CASSSSGTGIDTQYF; CDR3 DNA: TGTGCCAGCAGCTCCTCCGGGACAGGTATAGATACGCAGTATTTT
clone size: -; J gene: TRBJ2-1; V gene: TRBV6-1; D gene: -; CDR3 protein: CASSENRAHEQFF; CDR3 DNA: TGTGCCAGCAGTGAAAACAGGGCCCATGAGCAGTTCTTC
clone size: -; J gene: TRBJ1-1; V gene: TRBV28; D gene: -; CDR3 protein: CASSLQMSEAFF; CDR3 DNA: TGTGCCAGCAGTCTCCAGATGTCTGAAGCTTTCTTT
clone size: -; J gene: TRBJ2-7; V gene: TRBV27; D gene: TRBD1; CDR3 protein: CASSAGTGGYEQYF; CDR3 DNA: TGTGCCAGCAGCGCGGGGACAGGGGGCTACGAGCAGTACTTC
clone size: -; J gene: TRBJ2-1; V gene: TRBV2; D gene: -; CDR3 protein: CASSRDFGAGLNEQFF; CDR3 DNA: TGTGCCAGCAGTCGTGACTTTGGGGCGGGTCTCAATGAGCAGTTCTTC
clone size: -; J gene: TRBJ2-7; V gene: TRBV27; D gene: TRBD1; CDR3 protein: CASSPRQGNPYEQYF; CDR3 DNA: TGTGCCAGCAGTCCCCGACAGGGAAACCCATACGAGCAGTACTTC
clone size: -; J gene: TRBJ2-5; V gene: TRBV5-1; D gene: -; CDR3 protein: CASSLEGTRGETQYF; CDR3 DNA: TGCGCCAGCAGCTTGGAGGGGACGAGAGGAGAGACCCAGTACTTC
clone size: -; J gene: TRBJ2-3; V gene: TRBV3-1/TRBV3-2; D gene: -; CDR3 protein: CASSAGQGLLAGTQYF; CDR3 DNA: TGTGCCAGCAGCGCCGGACAGGGCCTTTTAGCGGGAACGCAGTATTTT
clone size: -; J gene: TRBJ2-3; V gene: TRBV29-1; D gene: -; CDR3 protein: CSVLTEVTDTQYF; CDR3 DNA: TGCAGCGTTCTGACAGAAGTCACAGATACGCAGTATTTT